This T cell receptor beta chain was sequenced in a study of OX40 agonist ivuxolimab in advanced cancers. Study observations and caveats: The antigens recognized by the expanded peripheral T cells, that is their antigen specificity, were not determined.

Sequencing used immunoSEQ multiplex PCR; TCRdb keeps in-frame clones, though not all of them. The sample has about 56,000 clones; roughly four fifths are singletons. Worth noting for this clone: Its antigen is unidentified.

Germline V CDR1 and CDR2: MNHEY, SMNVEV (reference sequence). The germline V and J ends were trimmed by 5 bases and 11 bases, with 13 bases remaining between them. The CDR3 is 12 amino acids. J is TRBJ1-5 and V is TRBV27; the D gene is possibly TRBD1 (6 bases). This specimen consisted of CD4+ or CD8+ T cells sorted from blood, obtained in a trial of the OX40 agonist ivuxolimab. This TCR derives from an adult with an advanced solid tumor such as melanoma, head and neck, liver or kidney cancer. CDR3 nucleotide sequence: TGTGCCAGCAGTCCTATTCAGGGGTCCCAGCATTTT. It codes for CASSPIQGSQHF.